The clone carrying this TCR beta chain was recorded a few times. Its cognate antigen is unknown. Construction of the TCRbeta library involved unique molecular identifiers. TCRdb reanalysed the PCR reads using MiXCR and keeps one entry per CDR3 protein. The table records more than 200,000 distinct CDR3 sequences, roughly 8.3% of them present only once. These data originate in a study of T-cell reconstitution after alpha-beta-depleted transplantation in children. The study, taken as a whole, reports: It was newly produced T cells that mostly accounted for T-cell counts and diversity one year after transplant.

Germline V lookup: CDR1 SGHTA, CDR2 FQGTGA. This CDR3 is 16 amino acids long. V lost 2 bases, J lost 5 bases, and 17 bases lay in between. V gene TRBV7-3 combines with J gene TRBJ2-3; TRBD2 might be the D (6 bases). The sample here was PBMCs, mostly from graft donor cells, taken 360 days after TCRalphabeta/CD19-depleted stem cell transplant. This clonotype was obtained from a male patient between 2 and 10 years old who had a stem cell transplant for acute myeloid leukemia, so the T cells may come from the graft donor. The CDR3: CASSLLRLEEGDTQYF. The CDR3 DNA sequence: TGTGCCAGCAGCTTACTGAGACTAGAAGAAGGAGATACGCAGTATTTT.